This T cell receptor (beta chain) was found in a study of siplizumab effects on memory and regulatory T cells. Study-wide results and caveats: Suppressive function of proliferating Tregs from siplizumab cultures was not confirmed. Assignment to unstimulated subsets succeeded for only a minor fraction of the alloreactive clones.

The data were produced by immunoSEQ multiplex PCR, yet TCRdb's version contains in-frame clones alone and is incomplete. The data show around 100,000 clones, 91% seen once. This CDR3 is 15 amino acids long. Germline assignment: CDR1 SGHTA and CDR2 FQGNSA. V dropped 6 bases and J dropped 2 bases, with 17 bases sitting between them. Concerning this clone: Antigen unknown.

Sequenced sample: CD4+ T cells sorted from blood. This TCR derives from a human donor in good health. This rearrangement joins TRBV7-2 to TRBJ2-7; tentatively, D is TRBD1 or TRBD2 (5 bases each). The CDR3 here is CASSFTWDRTYEQYF. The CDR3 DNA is TGTGCCAGCAGTTTTACCTGGGACCGCACCTACGAGCAGTACTTC.